The next 26 T cell receptor beta chains were all read from a single sample in a study of T cells in Graves' hyperthyroidism and ophthalmopathy. Using RNA transcripts as the source, TCR beta CDR3 regions were amplified. TCR CDR3 regions were first amplified by RT-PCR with HTBI primers. TCRdb re-derived calls from the multiplex PCR reads in MiXCR, one entry per CDR3 protein. This repertoire shows over 700,000 distinct CDR3 sequences, about 17% found once; its top ten account for 15% to 20%. Material: blood. These receptors originate from a woman between 45 and 60 years old with Graves' hyperthyroidism that later progressed to Graves' ophthalmopathy.

Concerning this clonotype: This could be a read error, since a much larger clone is one nucleotide away. This chain connects TRBV12-3 or TRBV12-4 to TRBJ1-6; D remains unclear. CDR3 size: 14 residues. Trimming took 11 bases from V and 10 from J, leaving 21 bases between them. The CDR3 region is CAGTLRRVGSPLHF. As DNA, the CDR3 is TGTGCCGGCACTTTGCGGAGGGTTGGGTCACCCCTCCACTTT.

In this sample, this clonotype turned up a few times. The rearrangement links TRBV6-6 to TRBJ2-5, with 11 positions matching TRBD1. CDR1 and CDR2 (germline): MNHNY, SVGAGI (reference sequence). This CDR3 region has 17 residues. After removal of 0 bases from V and 2 bases from J, the junction contained 5 bases not matched to a gene. The CDR3 is CASSYSGTGGGQETQYF. CDR3 bases: TGTGCCAGCAGTTACTCCGGGACAGGGGGGGGTCAAGAGACCCAGTACTTC.

This clonotype showed up many times. The chain carries TRBV27 and TRBJ2-5, with a possible D match to TRBD2 (6 bases). Per the germline V gene, CDR1 is MNHEY and CDR2 is SMNVEV (reference sequence). Trimming cost V 0 bases and J 4 bases, with 12 bases left between them. There are 15 residues in the CDR3. The chain's CDR3 is CASSLSRTSRETQYF. CDR3 DNA sequence: TGTGCCAGCAGTTTATCGAGAACTAGCAGAGAGACCCAGTACTTC.

The genes are TRBV19 and TRBJ1-5, with D possibly matching TRBD1 (5 bases). The germline V gene has CDR1 LNHDA and CDR2 SQIVND (reference sequence). This CDR3 is 14 amino acids long. V was pared by 3 bases and J by 2 bases, with 8 bases between. CDR3 loop: CASSMLGGNQPQHF. CDR3 sequence (DNA): TGTGCCAGTAGTATGTTAGGGGGCAATCAGCCCCAGCATTTT.

This clonotype was picked up one time. A much larger clone sits a single nucleotide away, making a read error possible. This rearrangement joins TRBV12-3 or TRBV12-4 to TRBJ2-5; D remains ambiguous. The length of the CDR3 is 14 residues. The CDR3 DNA follows: TGTGCCAGCAGCCCCGATGGGCGCCAAGAGACCCGGTACTTC. Its translation is CASSPDGRQETRYF.

This clonotype was seen repeatedly, ten times or more. The CDR3 protein is CASSGETQYF. Written as DNA, the CDR3 is TGTGCCAGCTCAGGCGAGACCCAGTACTTC. The chain is built from TRBV7-6 and TRBJ2-5; D gene ambiguous. The ends were cut back, 8 bases at V and 5 bases at J, with 6 bases in the middle. The CDR3 extends over 10 amino acids. Germline-derived CDR1 and CDR2 are SGHVS and FNYEAQ.

The V call is TRBV6-5, the J call TRBJ2-4; D unclear. From germline, CDR1 is MNHEY and CDR2 SVGAGI. V shed 4 bases and J shed 5 bases, with 6 bases lying between them. CDR3 length: 12 amino acids. Here the CDR3 reads CASSSRQNIQYF. The CDR3 coding sequence is TGTGCCAGCAGTTCCCGACAAAACATTCAGTACTTC.

The table lists this clonotype with many counts. The chain carries TRBV3-1 and TRBJ1-5; tentatively, D is TRBD1 (5 bases). V was clipped by 3 bases and J by 6 bases, with 15 bases between them. There are 15 residues in the CDR3. Germline V lookup: CDR1 LGHDT, CDR2 YNNKEL (reference sequence). The CDR3 bases are TGTGCCAGCAGCCAGGGGGAGGTTCCAGGTCAGCCCCAGCATTTT. Translated: CASSQGEVPGQPQHF.

This clonotype has a count of ten or more. J is TRBJ2-1 and V is TRBV6-1, with 10 bases lining up with TRBD2. The CDR3 spans 17 residues. With V trimmed by 0 bases and J by 3 bases, 5 bases remained unmatched. CDR1 is MNHNS and CDR2 is SASEGT in the germline V gene. The chain's CDR3 is CASSEAERGGNYNEQFF. CDR3 nucleotide sequence: TGTGCCAGCAGTGAAGCGGAGCGGGGGGGCAACTACAATGAGCAGTTCTTC.

This chain joins TRBV10-3 and TRBJ1-2, with D perhaps matching TRBD1 (6 bases). Trimming cost V 8 bases and J 0 bases, with 22 bases left between them. The germline V gene has CDR1 ENHRY and CDR2 SYGVKD. The CDR3 has 17 residues. The CDR3 nucleotides are TGTGCCATCCAAAGCCGGGACACCGATACCTCTAACTATGGCTACACCTTC. It encodes CAIQSRDTDTSNYGYTF.

A word on this clonotype: A single base separates this from a much larger clone, so it may be a read error. The CDR3 nucleotides are TGTGCCAGCAGCTTAGTGGGGTCTCGGAATGAGCAGTTCTTC. Protein: CASSLVGSRNEQFF. V is TRBV7-2 and J is TRBJ2-1, with D uncertain. From germline, CDR1 is SGHTA and CDR2 FQGNSA. V lost 1 base, J lost 7 bases, and 11 bases lay in between. This CDR3 has 14 residues.

This clonotype was counted many times. This sequence joins TRBV12-3 or TRBV12-4 and TRBJ1-2, with D hard to call. The length of the CDR3 is 15 residues. Deletions cut 5 bases from V and 6 bases from J, with 19 bases between. DNA of the CDR3: TGTGCCAGCAGTCCCGATTTCTCAGGAATGGATGGCTACACCTTC. Amino acid sequence: CASSPDFSGMDGYTF.

V and J are TRBV5-4 and TRBJ1-6; maybe TRBD1 (5 bases). Germline loops: CDR1 SGHNT, CDR2 YYREEE (reference sequence). Trimming left V 4 bases short and J 6 bases short, with 11 bases between. This CDR3 comprises 14 residues. The CDR3 protein is CASSPRDPNSPLHF. The CDR3 DNA follows: TGTGCCAGCAGCCCACGGGACCCTAATTCACCCCTCCACTTT.

This chain connects TRBV12-3 or TRBV12-4 to TRBJ1-2, with D perhaps TRBD1 (6 bases). There are 14 residues in the CDR3. V was clipped by 5 bases and J by 4 bases, with 14 bases between them. DNA for the CDR3: TGTGCCAGCAGTCTCGGGACATTAATCTATGGCTACACCTTC. It codes for CASSLGTLIYGYTF.

This clonotype was seen repeatedly, ten times or more. The rearrangement links TRBV3-1 to TRBJ1-6; no firm D call. Germline V gene data show CDR1 as LGHDT and CDR2 as YNNKEL (reference sequence). V was clipped by 4 bases and J by 9 bases, with 7 bases between them. There are 12 residues in the CDR3. CDR3 bases: TGTGCCAGCAGCCTCATTTCTTCACCCCTCCACTTT. Translation gives CASSLISSPLHF.

The CDR3 region is CASNQGQYGELFF. The CDR3 nucleotides read TGTGCCAGCAACCAGGGCCAATACGGGGAGCTGTTTTTT. V is TRBV7-9 and J is TRBJ2-2, with D perhaps matching TRBD1 (5 bases). Trimming left V 7 bases short and J 7 bases short, with 13 bases between. The CDR3 length is 13 residues. Germline lookup yields CDR1 SEHNR and CDR2 FQNEAQ (reference sequence).

This clonotype was counted at least ten times. The CDR3 DNA is TGTGCCAGCAGCCGGGGGAACCCTAACTATGGCTACACCTTC. Translation gives CASSRGNPNYGYTF. The gene calls are TRBV7-9 and TRBJ1-2; D is perhaps TRBD1 (5 bases). Per the germline V gene, CDR1 is SEHNR and CDR2 is FQNEAQ (reference sequence). Trimming shortened V by 5 bases and J by 0 bases, and 10 bases separated the two germline ends. The CDR3 length is 14 residues.

This clonotype occurred many times. The CDR3 DNA follows: TGCGCCAGCGGGCTAGCGGGTGTGATGACAGATACGCAGTATTTT. Translating gives CASGLAGVMTDTQYF. The J gene is TRBJ2-3, the V gene TRBV5-1; TRBD2 matches at 8 bases. V was clipped by 7 bases and J by 3 bases; unmatched bases: 10. The CDR3 extends over 15 amino acids. The germline V gene encodes CDR1 SGHRS and CDR2 YFSETQ. Together with reference TRBV5-1 and TRBJ2-3, the CDR3 gives the full variable domain: KAGVTQTPRYLIKTRGQQVTLSCSPISGHRSVSWYQQTPGQGLQFLFEYFSETQRNKGNFPGRFSGRQFSNSRSEMNVSTLELGDSALYLCASGLAGVMTDTQYFGPGTRLTVL.

This clonotype occurred a few times. The rearrangement joins TRBV5-6 to TRBJ1-1; TRBD1 matches at 8 bases. Trimming at V came to 4 bases and at J to 1 base, leaving 9 bases not matched to a gene. In germline, CDR1 is SGHDT, CDR2 YYEEEE. This CDR3 comprises 16 residues. The DNA for the CDR3 is TGTGCCAGCAGCCGAGATCCCCAGGGGGCGAACACTGAAGCTTTCTTT. Encoded protein: CASSRDPQGANTEAFF. Full variable domain (outside the CDR3, taken from reference TRBV5-6 and TRBJ1-1): DAGVTQSPTHLIKTRGQQVTLRCSPKSGHDTVSWYQQALGQGPQFIFQYYEEEERQRGNFPDRFSGHQFPNYSSELNVNALLLGDSALYLCASSRDPQGANTEAFFGQGTRLTVV.

This clonotype was picked up many times. The chain uses TRBV7-8 and TRBJ1-2, with a weak D call TRBD1 (6 bases). V shed 5 bases and J shed 2 bases, with 12 bases lying between them. The CDR3 has 14 amino acids. CDR1 is SGHVS, CDR2 FQNEAQ, per germline. The CDR3 spells CASSAPDRNYGYTF. The CDR3 nucleotides read TGTGCCAGCAGCGCGCCAGACAGGAACTATGGCTACACCTTC. Supplemented by reference TRBV7-8 and TRBJ1-2, the full variable domain reads GAGVSQSPRYKVAKRGQDVALRCDPISGHVSLFWYQQALGQGPEFLTYFQNEAQLDKSGLPSDRFFAERPEGSVSTLKIQRTQQEDSAVYLCASSAPDRNYGYTFGSGTRLTVV.

A few counts support this clonotype. The chain combines TRBV7-8 with TRBJ1-4; 9 bases are shared with TRBD1. Germline V CDR1 and CDR2: SGHVS, FQNEAQ. The V gene end was trimmed by 1 base and the J gene end by 11 bases; junction bases not matched to a gene: 8. This CDR3 is built from 15 residues. CDR3 in amino acids: CASSLVMGQGPKLFF. In DNA form, the CDR3 reads TGTGCCAGCAGCTTAGTTATGGGACAGGGTCCCAAACTGTTTTTT.

The sample holds one count of this clonotype. A much larger clone sits a single nucleotide away, making a read error possible. The V gene is TRBV3-1, the J gene TRBJ2-2; maybe TRBD2 (6 bases). The CDR3 contains 14 residues. The V gene's germline CDR1 is LGHDT and CDR2 YNNKEL (reference sequence). CDR3 bases: TGTGCCAGCAGCCCGAACCGCGGCACCGGGGGGCTGTTTTTT. Translated, it gives CASSPNRGTGGLFF.

In this sample, this clonotype turned up many times. The CDR3 spells CATDGTREGQPQHF. The CDR3, as DNA: TGTGCCACTGACGGGACTCGGGAGGGACAGCCCCAGCATTTT. The chain links TRBV2 to TRBJ1-5, with D perhaps TRBD1 (5 bases). The V gene lost 10 bases and the J gene lost 7 bases, with 20 bases spanning the gap. Germline CDR1 and CDR2: SNHLY and FYNNEI. The CDR3 is made up of 14 amino acids.

V is TRBV6-5 and J is TRBJ1-2; D remains ambiguous. V was clipped by 3 bases and J by 7 bases, with 12 bases between them. CDR1 and CDR2 (germline): MNHEY, SVGAGI. CDR3 length equals 13 residues. This CDR3 reads CASSYKRASGYTF. The CDR3 DNA sequence: TGTGCCAGCAGTTATAAGAGGGCTTCTGGCTACACCTTC.

This clonotype was seen a few times. The gene calls are TRBV27 and TRBJ1-5, with a tentative D call TRBD1 (5 bases). In germline, CDR1 is MNHEY, CDR2 SMNVEV (reference sequence). Trimming shortened V by 3 bases and J by 0 bases, and 9 bases separated the two germline ends. CDR3 size: 15 residues. The CDR3: CASSFGGVSNQPQHF. Here the CDR3 DNA reads TGTGCCAGCAGTTTCGGAGGGGTTAGCAATCAGCCCCAGCATTTT.

This clonotype was detected only a few times. The CDR3 is CASNPLVNSGNTIYF. The CDR3 region has the DNA TGTGCCAGCAACCCACTGGTAAACTCTGGAAACACCATATATTTT. The gene calls are TRBV11-2 and TRBJ1-3; D gene uncertain. V lost 7 bases and J lost 0, with 13 bases in between. Per germline, CDR1 SGHAT and CDR2 FQNNGV. The CDR3 is made up of 15 amino acids. The full variable domain, in which reference TRBV11-2 and TRBJ1-3 provide the parts outside the CDR3, is EAGVAQSPRYKIIEKRQSVAFWCNPISGHATLYWYQQILGQGPKLLIQFQNNGVVDDSQLPKDRFSAERLKGVDSTLKIQPAKLEDSAVYLCASNPLVNSGNTIYFGEGSWLTVV.